The 24 T cell receptor beta chains reported below all come from one sample, sequenced in a study of T cell repertoires in ileal Crohn's disease. Generated by immunoSEQ multiplex PCR, the TCRdb table keeps only in-frame clones and is missing some. In the table there are 2,500 to 3,000 clones, roughly 87% of which are singletons. Surgical specimens yielded lamina propria lymphocytes, which were density-gradient separated and then sorted. The specimen was CD4+ T cells sorted from the ileum. These receptors all stem from an adult with Crohn's disease.

The chain is built from TRBV27 and TRBJ1-2; D perhaps matches TRBD1 (6 bases). This CDR3 has 14 residues. Germline CDR1 is MNHEY and CDR2 is SMNVEV (reference sequence). V gave up 4 bases and J gave up 2 bases, with 11 bases separating them. CDR3 in DNA: TGTGCCAGCAGTTCAAATGACAGGAACTATGGCTACACCTTC. Translation gives CASSSNDRNYGYTF.

The chain carries TRBV7-3 and TRBJ2-7; TRBD2 matches 12 bases. The junction had 13 bases not matched to a gene; V was cut back by 5 bases and J by 5 bases. Germline values: CDR1 SGHTA, CDR2 FQGTGA. The CDR3 runs 17 residues. Written as DNA, the CDR3 is TGTGCCAGCAGCCCATCACCTCTAGCGGGAGGGCTCCACGAGCAGTACTTC. Translated, it gives CASSPSPLAGGLHEQYF.

The CDR3 DNA reads TGTGCCAGCAGTTTCTCCTCCTACAATGAGCAGTTCTTC. Its translation: CASSFSSYNEQFF. The chain is built from TRBV28 and TRBJ2-1; D not resolved. Germline V gene lookup returns CDR1 MDHEN and CDR2 SYDVKM. The CDR3 length is 13 residues. Deletions cut 3 bases from V and 0 bases from J, with 3 bases between.

The chain links TRBV4-3 to TRBJ2-1; D perhaps matches TRBD1 (6 bases). The CDR3 covers 15 residues. V was clipped by 0 bases and J by 4 bases, with 10 bases between them. Germline CDR1 LGHNA, CDR2 YSLEER. CDR3 sequence reads: CASSQEGQGYNEQFF. CDR3 in DNA: TGCGCCAGCAGCCAAGAGGGTCAGGGGTACAATGAGCAGTTCTTC.

V usage is TRBV5-1 and J usage is TRBJ2-1; 7 nucleotides agree with TRBD2. CDR1 is SGHRS and CDR2 is YFSETQ in the germline V gene. This CDR3 is 15 amino acids long. J lost 2 bases, V lost 2 bases, and 4 bases had no gene match. The CDR3 nucleotides are TGCGCCAGCAGCTTAGCGGGGAACCCCTACAATGAGCAGTTCTTC. It codes for CASSLAGNPYNEQFF.

This sequence joins TRBV7-6 and TRBJ1-4; D remains ambiguous. The CDR3 totals 14 residues. In germline, CDR1 is SGHVS, CDR2 FNYEAQ. V lost 2 bases to trimming and J lost 7 bases, with 11 bases between them. CDR3 in amino acids: CASSLILGSEKLFF. As DNA, the CDR3 is TGTGCCAGCAGCTTAATTTTAGGGAGTGAAAAACTGTTTTTT.

The V gene is TRBV7-8, the J gene TRBJ2-2; TRBD2 is a possible D gene (6 bases). CDR1 and CDR2 from the germline V gene are SGHVS and FQNEAQ. The CDR3 is 16 amino acids. The germline V and J ends were trimmed by 1 base and 0 bases, with 9 bases remaining between them. The CDR3 DNA sequence: TGTGCCAGCAGCTTAGGGCAGCGGGCGAACACCGGGGAGCTGTTTTTT. Translation: CASSLGQRANTGELFF. The variable domain in full, with the rest retrieved from reference TRBV7-8 and TRBJ2-2, is GAGVSQSPRYKVAKRGQDVALRCDPISGHVSLFWYQQALGQGPEFLTYFQNEAQLDKSGLPSDRFFAERPEGSVSTLKIQRTQQEDSAVYLCASSLGQRANTGELFFGEGSRLTVL.

This chain links TRBV5-4 with TRBJ2-7; TRBD2 matches at 9 bases. V lost 1 base and J lost 6; bases outside the gene matches: 11. The CDR3 loop spans 16 amino acids. Germline CDR1 reads SGHNT; CDR2 reads YYREEE (reference sequence). CDR3 amino acids: CASSLRAGRGGPEQYF. The CDR3 DNA sequence: TGTGCCAGCAGCTTGAGGGCGGGGCGGGGGGGACCCGAGCAGTACTTC.

The chain links TRBV18 to TRBJ2-7, with TRBD1 matching over 7 bases. Germline-derived CDR1 and CDR2 are KGHSH and LQKENI. The CDR3 is 17 amino acids. Trimming removed 0 bases from V and 9 bases from J; junction bases left unmatched: 17. The CDR3 DNA sequence: TGTGCCAGCTCACCACCGGGCTTGGGACAGCCTCCGACGGGGCAGTACTTC. Translated: CASSPPGLGQPPTGQYF.

The V and J genes are TRBV18 and TRBJ1-5; 8 bases map to TRBD1. The V segment lost 3 bases and the J segment 1 base; nucleotides outside the gene matches: 2. The CDR3 is made up of 15 amino acids. The V gene's germline CDR1 is KGHSH and CDR2 LQKENI. CDR3 residues: CASSPGTGSNQPQHF. As DNA, the CDR3 is TGTGCCAGCTCACCCGGGACAGGAAGCAATCAGCCCCAGCATTTT.

This clone was counted a few times. This chain connects TRBV29-1 to TRBJ1-2; 11 bases agree with TRBD1. This CDR3 is 12 amino acids long. V gave up 7 bases and J gave up 7 bases; unmatched junction bases: 5. The germline V gene encodes CDR1 SQVTM and CDR2 ANQGSEA. The chain's CDR3 is CSGGQGEVGYTF. As DNA, the CDR3 is TGCAGCGGGGGACAGGGGGAAGTTGGCTACACCTTC.

The CDR3 DNA sequence: TGTGCCAGCAACAGCCCGGGACTCCAAGAGACCCAGTACTTC. It encodes CASNSPGLQETQYF. J is TRBJ2-5 and V is TRBV5-5; D perhaps matches TRBD2 (6 bases). The CDR3 has 14 amino acids. Trimming cost V 6 bases and J 1 base, with 13 bases left between them. CDR1 and CDR2 (germline): SGHKS, YYEKEE (reference sequence).

The chain has TRBV7-3 and TRBJ2-5; 11 positions match TRBD2. This CDR3 region has 20 residues. Germline values: CDR1 SGHTA, CDR2 FQGTGA. The junction had 13 bases not matched to a gene; V was cut back by 1 base and J by 0 bases. DNA of the CDR3: TGTGCCAGCAGCTTAATACGAGGGCTAGCGGGAGGAACATACCAAGAGACCCAGTACTTC. Amino acid sequence: CASSLIRGLAGGTYQETQYF.

This chain links TRBV10-3 with TRBJ2-5; the D gene is possibly TRBD1 (6 bases). The DNA end is a closer match to TRBJ2-7, so the J assignment may be wrong. The germline V gene encodes CDR1 ENHRY and CDR2 SYGVKD. The length of the CDR3 is 14 residues. CDR3 amino acids: CAISRDTNSYEQYF. CDR3 in DNA: TGTGCCATCAGCCGGGACACAAACTCCTACGAGCAGTACTTC.

This clone was seen once. The chain links TRBV9 to TRBJ2-2, with a weak D call TRBD1 (5 bases). V shed 3 bases and J shed 1 base, with 10 bases lying between them. In germline, CDR1 is SGDLS, CDR2 YYNGEE. The CDR3 runs to 15 residues. Here the CDR3 DNA reads TGTGCCAGCAGCGCCCAGGGCATGAACACCGGGGAGCTGTTTTTT. Its protein product is CASSAQGMNTGELFF.

V is TRBV14 and J is TRBJ1-2; D uncertain. This CDR3 has 13 residues. The germline V gene has CDR1 SGHDN and CDR2 FVKESK. Trimming shortened V by 0 bases and J by 3 bases, and 5 bases separated the two germline ends. CDR3: CASSQETDYGYTF. The CDR3 nucleotides read TGTGCCAGCAGCCAAGAAACAGACTATGGCTACACCTTC.

The chain links TRBV19 to TRBJ1-1; 8 bases are shared with TRBD1. The V gene end was trimmed by 6 bases and the J gene end by 2 bases; junction bases not matched to a gene: 8. The CDR3 runs to 15 residues. Germline-derived CDR1 and CDR2 are LNHDA and SQIVND (reference sequence). The CDR3 loop reads CASRDPQGANTEAFF. The CDR3 DNA is TGTGCCAGTAGAGACCCTCAGGGGGCAAACACTGAAGCTTTCTTT.

CDR3 loop: CASSYRQGKGTDTQYF. DNA of the CDR3: TGTGCCAGCAGTTATAGACAGGGGAAGGGCACAGATACGCAGTATTTT. V and J are TRBV27 and TRBJ2-3; 8 bases line up with TRBD1. The germline CDR1 and CDR2 sequences are MNHEY and SMNVEV (reference sequence). The CDR3 has 16 residues. The J segment lost 1 base and the V segment lost 4 bases, leaving 7 bases of the junction unmatched.

The genes are TRBV11-1 and TRBJ2-7, with D perhaps matching TRBD1 (6 bases). The V and J ends lost 7 bases and 4 bases respectively, with 20 bases between them. CDR3 length equals 15 residues. Germline V gene data show CDR1 as SGHAT and CDR2 as FQDESV (reference sequence). CDR3 region: CASTSSGASVYEQYF. For the CDR3, the DNA is TGTGCCAGCACTTCCTCAGGGGCCTCGGTTTACGAGCAGTACTTC.

The chain recombines TRBV28 with TRBJ2-2, with TRBD1 matching 9 bases. Per germline, CDR1 MDHEN and CDR2 SYDVKM. After removal of 2 bases from V and 6 bases from J, the junction contained 7 bases not matched to a gene. This CDR3 spans 16 amino acids. CDR3 loop: CASSLLGQGKAGELFF. CDR3 DNA sequence: TGTGCCAGCAGTTTACTGGGACAGGGAAAAGCCGGGGAGCTGTTTTTT.

The V gene is TRBV7-2, the J gene TRBJ2-7; D may be TRBD2 (6 bases). V was cut by 5 bases and J by 0 bases, with 17 bases left in between. This CDR3 has 16 residues. Germline lookup yields CDR1 SGHTA and CDR2 FQGNSA. Here the CDR3 reads CASSQRAGPSSYEQYF. DNA for the CDR3: TGTGCCAGCAGCCAACGAGCGGGCCCGAGCTCCTACGAGCAGTACTTC.

The CDR3 DNA reads as TGTGCCAGTAGGAGACAGGGGGAAAATGAAAAACTGTTTTTT. It encodes CASRRQGENEKLFF. V and J are TRBV19 and TRBJ1-4; 9 nucleotides line up with TRBD1. V lost 6 bases, J lost 5 bases, and 4 bases stayed unmatched. This CDR3 contains 14 residues. Germline V gene sequence: CDR1 LNHDA, CDR2 SQIVND (reference sequence).

The chain links TRBV6-5 to TRBJ2-1; 9 bases are a match to TRBD2. CDR1 MNHEY and CDR2 SVGAGI come from the germline V gene. The ends lost 3 bases at V and 9 bases at J; junction bases unmatched: 9. The length of the CDR3 is 15 residues. The CDR3 loop is CASSYLSGRRVEQFF. For the CDR3, the DNA is TGTGCCAGCAGTTATCTTAGCGGGAGAAGGGTTGAGCAGTTCTTC.

This chain links TRBV7-3 with TRBJ2-2; D remains unclear. This CDR3 is built from 14 residues. Trimming stripped 3 bases from V and 1 base from J, with 6 bases between. CDR1 is SGHTA, CDR2 FQGTGA, per germline. Here the CDR3 reads CASSFSRNTGELFF. CDR3 DNA: TGTGCCAGCAGCTTTAGTAGGAACACCGGGGAGCTGTTTTTT.